This passage covers 3 T cell receptor beta chains from one sample sequenced in a study of blood T cell repertoires in COVID-19 (TCRdb year 2020). Receptors were amplified or captured by the immunoSEQ multiplex PCR assay. Entries here come from immuneACCESS through TCRdb and include only in-frame sequences with V and J called. Some clones fail to appear in such tables; in the studies checked, an unresolved V gene covers under half of the shortfall, and the cause of the remainder is unknown. Across this sample there are approximately 150,000 clones, with less than 90% seen only once. More than 3% of the sample lies in the top ten. Sequenced: peripheral blood. Receptors were obtained from a woman in her seventies with acute or convalescent COVID-19.

CDR3 in amino acids: CARSFRARTGGTFSGNTIYF. The CDR3 nucleotides read TGTGCCAGAAGTTTTCGAGCGAGGACAGGGGGGACATTCTCTGGAAACACCATATATTTT. The rearrangement uses TRBV7-5 and TRBJ1-3; the table's D call, TRBD1, was not checked against the DNA. TRBV7-5 constitutes a pseudogene. The CDR3 is 20 amino acids.

This chain links TRBV5-1 with TRBJ2-1; maybe TRBD1 (7 bases). The V end lost 0 bases, the J end lost 7 bases, and 11 bases lay between the germline ends. CDR3 length equals 14 residues. Germline CDR1 and CDR2: SGHRS and YFSETQ. The CDR3: CASSLAAGGNEQFF. In nucleotides, the CDR3 is TGCGCCAGCAGCTTGGCGGCAGGGGGGAATGAGCAGTTCTTC.

The V and J genes are TRBV3-1 (or the pseudogene TRBV3-2) and TRBJ1-1, with a possible D match to TRBD1 (5 bases). V was shortened by 1 base and J by 5 bases, with 11 bases between the two germline ends. The germline V gene encodes CDR1 LGHDT and CDR2 YNNKEL (reference sequence). This CDR3 has 14 amino acids. The DNA for the CDR3 is TGTGCCAGCAGCCAAGGGTGGGGGGGAACTGAAGCTTTCTTT. This gives the protein CASSQGWGGTEAFF.